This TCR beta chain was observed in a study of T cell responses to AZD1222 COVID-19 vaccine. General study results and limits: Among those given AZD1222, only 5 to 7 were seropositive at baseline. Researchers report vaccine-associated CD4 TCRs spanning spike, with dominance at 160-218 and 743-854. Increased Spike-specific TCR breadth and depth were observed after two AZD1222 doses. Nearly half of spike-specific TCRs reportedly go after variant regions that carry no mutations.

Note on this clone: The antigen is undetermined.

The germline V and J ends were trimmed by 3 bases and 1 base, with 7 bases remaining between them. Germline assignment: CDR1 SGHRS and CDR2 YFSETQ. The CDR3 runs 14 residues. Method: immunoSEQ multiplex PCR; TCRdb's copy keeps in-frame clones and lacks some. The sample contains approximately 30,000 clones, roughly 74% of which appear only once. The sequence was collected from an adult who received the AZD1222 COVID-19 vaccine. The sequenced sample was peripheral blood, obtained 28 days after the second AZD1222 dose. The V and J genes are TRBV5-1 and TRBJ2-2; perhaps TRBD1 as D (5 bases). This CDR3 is CASSSGQNTGELFF. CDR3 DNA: TGCGCCAGCAGCTCTGGACAGAACACCGGGGAGCTGTTTTTT.